The 21 T cell receptor beta chains listed next were all sequenced from one sample in a study of OX40 agonist ivuxolimab in advanced cancers. TCRdb keeps only in-frame clones here, not all; method: immunoSEQ multiplex PCR. The sample lists roughly 73,000 clones, almost 85% occurring once. The sequences come from CD4+ or CD8+ T cells sorted from blood, collected in a trial of the OX40 agonist ivuxolimab. The receptors were sampled from an adult with an advanced solid tumor such as melanoma, head and neck, liver or kidney cancer.

The chain uses TRBV4-3 and TRBJ1-4; D remains unclear. The germline V gene has CDR1 LGHNA and CDR2 YSLEER. V dropped 5 bases and J dropped 8 bases, with 18 bases sitting between them. The CDR3 length is 15 residues. The DNA for the CDR3 is TGCGCCAGCAGCGTCTCGACTCGGTGGGAAGAAAAACTGTTTTTT. Its protein product is CASSVSTRWEEKLFF.

The V and J genes are TRBV7-8 and TRBJ2-7, with D possibly being TRBD1 or TRBD2 (5 bases each). V was clipped by 5 bases and J by 4 bases, with 15 bases between them. This CDR3 comprises 14 residues. Looked up from germline, CDR1 is SGHVS and CDR2 is FQNEAQ. The CDR3 loop reads CASSLRDPPYEQYF. The DNA of the CDR3 is TGTGCCAGCAGCCTTCGGGACCCGCCGTACGAGCAGTACTTC. The variable domain in full, with the rest retrieved from reference TRBV7-8 and TRBJ2-7, is GAGVSQSPRYKVAKRGQDVALRCDPISGHVSLFWYQQALGQGPEFLTYFQNEAQLDKSGLPSDRFFAERPEGSVSTLKIQRTQQEDSAVYLCASSLRDPPYEQYFGPGTRLTVT.

V usage is TRBV2 and J usage is TRBJ1-2, with TRBD1 matching 7 bases. Germline assignment: CDR1 SNHLY and CDR2 FYNNEI. The V and J ends lost 6 bases and 2 bases, in that order; junction bases with no gene match: 6. The length of the CDR3 is 14 residues. The CDR3 nucleotides are TGTGCCAGCAGACCGGGACAGATGAACTATGGCTACACCTTC. This codes for CASRPGQMNYGYTF. The variable domain in full, with the rest retrieved from reference TRBV2 and TRBJ1-2, is EPEVTQTPSHQVTQMGQEVILRCVPISNHLYFYWYRQILGQKVEFLVSFYNNEISEKSEIFDDQFSVERPDGSNFTLKIRSTKLEDSAMYFCASRPGQMNYGYTFGSGTRLTVV.

J is TRBJ1-3 and V is TRBV23-1; D not certain. TRBV23-1 has ORF status, its function being uncertain. The CDR3 is 18 amino acids. V lost 4 bases and J 0 bases, leaving 19 bases between the germline ends. The CDR3 DNA sequence: TGCGCCAGCAGTCCTTCCCCCCCGTCGGAGAGCTCTGGAAACACCATATATTTT. This codes for CASSPSPPSESSGNTIYF.

The chain is built from TRBV29-1 and TRBJ2-3, with 8 nucleotides matching TRBD2. The germline V gene has CDR1 SQVTM and CDR2 ANQGSEA. The junction had 6 bases not matched to a gene; V was cut back by 1 base and J by 9 bases. This CDR3 contains 13 residues. The CDR3 protein is CSVEALAGTTQYF. The CDR3 DNA reads TGCAGCGTTGAAGCCTTAGCGGGAACAACGCAGTATTTT.

This sequence joins TRBV27 and TRBJ2-7; D remains unclear. Germline-derived CDR1 and CDR2 are MNHEY and SMNVEV (reference sequence). The V and J ends lost 0 bases and 0 bases respectively, with 9 bases between them. This CDR3 has 15 amino acids. CDR3 in amino acids: CASSLSGVSSYEQYF. CDR3 in DNA: TGTGCCAGCAGTTTATCTGGGGTAAGCTCCTACGAGCAGTACTTC.

This chain uses TRBV6-5 with TRBJ1-6; D is ambiguous. Trimming shortened V by 7 bases and J by 9 bases, and 13 bases separated the two germline ends. Germline CDR1 MNHEY, CDR2 SVGAGI. The CDR3 runs to 13 residues. DNA of the CDR3: TGTGCCAGCATGGAGAGGTTCAGTTCACCCCTCCACTTT. Translation: CASMERFSSPLHF.

This rearrangement joins TRBV5-1 to TRBJ1-4, with TRBD1 identical over 7 bases. The germline CDR1 and CDR2 sequences are SGHRS and YFSETQ. The V gene end was trimmed by 2 bases and the J gene end by 6 bases; junction bases not matched to a gene: 4. CDR3 length: 14 residues. CDR3 sequence reads: CASSLQGRDEKLFF. The CDR3 coding sequence is TGCGCCAGCAGCTTACAGGGGAGGGATGAAAAACTGTTTTTT.

This chain joins TRBV7-2 and TRBJ2-7, with TRBD1 matching over 8 bases. This CDR3 has 15 amino acids. Germline V gene lookup returns CDR1 SGHTA and CDR2 FQGNSA. With 3 bases clipped from V and 3 bases from J, the junction kept 7 bases outside the gene matches. The CDR3: CASSFRQGRGYEQYF. DNA for the CDR3: TGTGCCAGCAGCTTTCGACAGGGGCGGGGCTACGAGCAGTACTTC.

V gene TRBV5-6 combines with J gene TRBJ1-4; a possible D gene is TRBD1 (5 bases). The CDR3 spans 13 residues. V gave up 0 bases and J gave up 6 bases, with 6 bases separating them. CDR1 and CDR2 (germline): SGHDT, YYEEEE. The CDR3 DNA reads as TGTGCCAGCAGCTTGGGGGGGTATGAAAAACTGTTTTTT. Translated: CASSLGGYEKLFF.

The V and J genes are TRBV28 and TRBJ2-2, with D possibly being TRBD1 or TRBD2 (6 bases each). V dropped 6 bases and J dropped 4 bases, with 15 bases sitting between them. CDR3 length: 15 amino acids. The V gene's germline CDR1 is MDHEN and CDR2 SYDVKM. The CDR3 DNA follows: TGTGCCAGCAGCTCCCTACCGGGGGCCACCGGGGAGCTGTTTTTT. Its translation is CASSSLPGATGELFF.

The rearrangement links TRBV21-1 to TRBJ1-2; whether TRBD1, the table's D call, matches the DNA was not checked. TRBV21-1 is flagged as a pseudogene. The CDR3 is made up of 11 amino acids. The DNA of the CDR3 is TGTGCCAGCAGGGACAGGGTCGGCTACACCTTC. As protein: CASRDRVGYTF.

The rearrangement links TRBV5-4 to TRBJ1-1, with no clear D. Germline V gives CDR1 SGHNT, CDR2 YYREEE (reference sequence). V was clipped by 4 bases and J by 10 bases, with 14 bases between them. The CDR3 length is 12 residues. In DNA, the CDR3 is TGTGCCAGCAGCCTGGACCTGCTCCGAGCTTTCTTT. Its translation: CASSLDLLRAFF.

V usage is TRBV6-1 and J usage is TRBJ2-7, with D unresolved. The CDR3 totals 9 residues. V lost 10 bases and J lost 0, with 1 base in between. Germline V lookup: CDR1 MNHNS, CDR2 SASEGT. CDR3 coding DNA: TGTGCCACCTCCTACGAGCAGTACTTC. It is translated as CATSYEQYF.

This clone occurred once. The V gene is TRBV20-1, the J gene TRBJ2-1, with D unclear. V was clipped by 6 bases and J by 3 bases, with 6 bases between them. The CDR3 totals 11 residues. Germline CDR1 is DFQATT and CDR2 is SNEGSKA (reference sequence). CDR3 coding DNA: TGCAGTGCAACCTTCTACAATGAGCAGTTCTTC. Its protein is CSATFYNEQFF.

This chain uses TRBV19 with TRBJ1-3; a weak D match, TRBD1 (6 bases). Between the trimmed V and J ends, which lost 4 bases and 0 bases, there was a span of 10 bases. The CDR3 length is 15 residues. Germline lookup yields CDR1 LNHDA and CDR2 SQIVND (reference sequence). CDR3 nucleotides: TGTGCCAGTAGTAGGGGGGGCGGCTCTGGAAACACCATATATTTT. Its translation: CASSRGGGSGNTIYF.

The chain recombines TRBV6-1 with TRBJ1-2; D is ambiguous. Germline lookup yields CDR1 MNHNS and CDR2 SASEGT. Trimming shortened V by 4 bases and J by 4 bases, and 22 bases separated the two germline ends. The CDR3 is made up of 17 amino acids. DNA for the CDR3: TGTGCCAGCAGTGGATCCCATAGTAACCTCCCTAGCTATGGCTACACCTTC. This codes for CASSGSHSNLPSYGYTF.

The CDR3 bases are TGTGCCAGCAGTGAAGAGGGGATCACCGGGGAGCTGTTTTTT. It specifies CASSEEGITGELFF. The chain joins TRBV2 to TRBJ2-2; TRBD1 is a possible D gene (5 bases). V dropped 1 base and J dropped 4 bases, with 7 bases sitting between them. The CDR3 covers 14 residues. Germline loops: CDR1 SNHLY, CDR2 FYNNEI. Looking up the rest from reference TRBV2 and TRBJ2-2 gives the full variable domain: EPEVTQTPSHQVTQMGQEVILRCVPISNHLYFYWYRQILGQKVEFLVSFYNNEISEKSEIFDDQFSVERPDGSNFTLKIRSTKLEDSAMYFCASSEEGITGELFFGEGSRLTVL.

V usage is TRBV27 and J usage is TRBJ1-1; 7 nucleotides line up with TRBD1. J gave up 4 bases and V 4 bases, and 3 bases lay outside the gene matches. The germline CDR1 and CDR2 sequences are MNHEY and SMNVEV (reference sequence). CDR3 length equals 13 residues. The CDR3 loop is CASSSWTGTEAFF. The CDR3 nucleotides read TGTGCCAGCAGTTCCTGGACAGGCACTGAAGCTTTCTTT.

The V gene is TRBV6-4, the J gene TRBJ2-1; D perhaps matches TRBD2 (5 bases). Germline lookup yields CDR1 MRHNA and CDR2 SNTAGT. Trimming stripped 8 bases from V and 13 bases from J, with 30 bases between. The CDR3 totals 16 residues. The CDR3 reads CASQRRSGLYGVRQFF. CDR3 DNA sequence: TGTGCCAGCCAGCGTAGGAGCGGACTTTATGGGGTGCGACAGTTCTTC.

This clone occurred a few times. DNA of the CDR3: TGCGCCAGCAGCTTGGGCCCCAGCGGGGGGTACGAGCAGTACTTC. Translation: CASSLGPSGGYEQYF. The V call is TRBV5-1, the J call TRBJ2-7; TRBD2 matches at 9 bases. The CDR3 has 15 residues. CDR1 is SGHRS and CDR2 is YFSETQ in the germline V gene. Trimming cost V 0 bases and J 4 bases; bases outside gene matches: 5.